The 4 T cell receptor beta chains given below trace back to one sample, sequenced in a study of T cell repertoires in cytomegalovirus infection. TCRdb reprocessed the reads with MiXCR, giving one entry per CDR3 protein. The top ten hold 13% of the sample, which has some 350,000 distinct CDR3 sequences, roughly a third seen once. No antigen is known for these receptors. Sequencing was performed on cultured PBMCs, taken from culture after CMV antigen stimulation. These receptors were taken from a human donor in good health (CMV status not recorded). Some clones in this sample may be carry-over from other donors' samples.

This clonotype was recorded at least ten times. The junction departs from germline at one end; a sequencing error may be responsible. CDR3 DNA: TGTGCCAGCAGTTTAGGTAGCGGCACAGATACGCAGTATTTT. Amino acid sequence: CASSLGSGTDTQYF. The chain is built from TRBV7-2 and TRBJ2-3; possible D gene TRBD2, 5 bases. The CDR3 runs 14 residues. Germline V CDR1 and CDR2: SGHTA, FQGNSA.

The table lists this clonotype with many counts. The chain couples TRBV7-2 to TRBJ1-1; TRBD1 aligns across 7 bases. The CDR3 totals 14 residues. V trimming: 1 base; J trimming: 5 bases; junction bases outside the gene matches: 4. Germline V lookup: CDR1 SGHTA, CDR2 FQGNSA. DNA for the CDR3: TGTGCCAGCAGCTTAGGACAGGGCCGTACTGAAGCTTTCTTT. Translating it yields CASSLGQGRTEAFF.

A few counts support this clonotype. The chain recombines TRBV10-3 with TRBJ2-1; D ambiguous. The CDR3 contains 13 residues. From germline, CDR1 is ENHRY and CDR2 SYGVKD. V gave up 3 bases and J gave up 4 bases, with 7 bases separating them. The CDR3 DNA reads as TGTGCCATCAGTGACCAGAGATACAATGAGCAGTTCTTC. Its protein is CAISDQRYNEQFF.

This clonotype has more than one count but fewer than ten. The chain's CDR3 is CASSPTETHTEAFF. The DNA of the CDR3 is TGTGCCAGCAGCCCGACAGAAACACACACTGAAGCTTTCTTT. V is TRBV7-2 and J is TRBJ1-1; possibly TRBD1 for D (5 bases). CDR3 size: 14 residues. Trimming removed 5 bases at V and 3 bases at J, with 13 bases between. Germline V gene data show CDR1 as SGHTA and CDR2 as FQGNSA. Based on the CDR3 plus reference TRBV7-2 and TRBJ1-1, the full variable domain is GAGVSQSPSNKVTEKGKDVELRCDPISGHTALYWYRQSLGQGLEFLIYFQGNSAPDKSGLPSDRFSAERTGGSVSTLTIQRTQQEDSAVYLCASSPTETHTEAFFGQGTRLTVV.